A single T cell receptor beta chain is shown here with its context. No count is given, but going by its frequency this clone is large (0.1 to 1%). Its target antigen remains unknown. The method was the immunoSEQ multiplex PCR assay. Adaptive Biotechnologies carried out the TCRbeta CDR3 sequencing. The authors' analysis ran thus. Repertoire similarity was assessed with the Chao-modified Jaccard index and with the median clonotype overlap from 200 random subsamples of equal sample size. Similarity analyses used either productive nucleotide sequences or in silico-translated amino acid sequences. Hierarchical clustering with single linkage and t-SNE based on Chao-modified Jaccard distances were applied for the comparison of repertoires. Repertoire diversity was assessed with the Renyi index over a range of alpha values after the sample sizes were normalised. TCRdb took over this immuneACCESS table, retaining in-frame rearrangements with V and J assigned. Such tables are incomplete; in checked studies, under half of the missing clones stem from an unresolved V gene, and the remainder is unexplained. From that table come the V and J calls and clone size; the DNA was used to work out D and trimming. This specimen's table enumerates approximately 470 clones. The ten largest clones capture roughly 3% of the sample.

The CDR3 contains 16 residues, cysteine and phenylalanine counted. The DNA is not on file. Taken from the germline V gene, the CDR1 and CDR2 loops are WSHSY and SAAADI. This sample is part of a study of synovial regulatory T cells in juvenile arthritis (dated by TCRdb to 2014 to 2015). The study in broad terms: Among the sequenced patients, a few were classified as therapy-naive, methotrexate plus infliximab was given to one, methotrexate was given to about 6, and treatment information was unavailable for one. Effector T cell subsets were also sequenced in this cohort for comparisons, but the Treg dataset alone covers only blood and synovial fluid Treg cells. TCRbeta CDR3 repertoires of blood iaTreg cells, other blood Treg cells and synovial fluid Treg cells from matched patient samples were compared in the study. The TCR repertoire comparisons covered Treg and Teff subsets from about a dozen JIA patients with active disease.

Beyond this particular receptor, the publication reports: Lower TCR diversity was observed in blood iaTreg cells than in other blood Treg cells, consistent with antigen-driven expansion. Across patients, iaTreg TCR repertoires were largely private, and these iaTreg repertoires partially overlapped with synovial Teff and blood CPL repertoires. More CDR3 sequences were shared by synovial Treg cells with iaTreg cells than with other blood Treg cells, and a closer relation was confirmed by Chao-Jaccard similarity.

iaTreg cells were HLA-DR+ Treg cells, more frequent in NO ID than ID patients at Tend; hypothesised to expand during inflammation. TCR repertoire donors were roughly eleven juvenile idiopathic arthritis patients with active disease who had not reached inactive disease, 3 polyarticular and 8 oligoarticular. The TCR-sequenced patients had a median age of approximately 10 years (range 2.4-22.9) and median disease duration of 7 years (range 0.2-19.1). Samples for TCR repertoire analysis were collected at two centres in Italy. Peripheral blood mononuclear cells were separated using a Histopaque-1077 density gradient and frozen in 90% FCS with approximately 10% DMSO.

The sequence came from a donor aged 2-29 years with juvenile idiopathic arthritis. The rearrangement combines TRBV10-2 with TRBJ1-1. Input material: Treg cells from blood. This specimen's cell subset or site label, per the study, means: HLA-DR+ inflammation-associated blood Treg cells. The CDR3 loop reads CASSDTRGLLNTEAFF.